Listed below are T cell receptor beta chains from one sample, sequenced in a study of T cells in Graves' hyperthyroidism and ophthalmopathy. TCRdb redid the calling of the multiplex PCR reads with MiXCR, one entry per CDR3 protein. The sample contains 300,000 to 400,000 distinct CDR3 sequences, roughly a fifth of which appear only once. The sample taken for sequencing was blood. These receptor sequences come from a woman aged 50 to 65 with Graves' hyperthyroidism. Each CDR3 is given with its conserved first and last residue. The D gene is left open where the match is weak. Not all rows give a size; the values are once, few, many and, for expanded clones, a class.

>TRBJ1-1|NA|many|TRBV15
CATSRDVGRRAFF
TGTGCCACCAGCAGAGATGTGGGACGACGAGCTTTCTTT
>TRBJ1-2|NA|NA|TRBV6-2/TRBV6-3
CASTRTVEYGYTF
TGTGCCAGCACCCGGACAGTGGAGTATGGCTACACCTTC
>TRBJ1-2|TRBD1|NA|TRBV12-3/TRBV12-4
CASSLIPGQGGGYTF
TGTGCCAGCAGTTTGATTCCGGGACAGGGAGGTGGCTACACCTTC
>TRBJ2-2|NA|many|TRBV20-1
CSAIAGFPSNTGELFF
TGCAGTGCTATTGCAGGGTTCCCCTCGAACACCGGGGAGCTGTTTTTT
>TRBJ2-1|NA|NA|TRBV27
CASSWLRDNEQFF
TGTGCCAGCAGTTGGTTGAGGGACAATGAGCAGTTCTTC
>TRBJ2-7|NA|NA|TRBV28
CASSSSRGWNEQYF
TGTGCCAGCAGCTCCAGCAGGGGATGGAACGAGCAGTACTTC
>TRBJ1-1|NA|many|TRBV20-1
CSARDIATGNTEAFF
TGCAGTGCTAGAGATATTGCTACAGGGAACACTGAAGCTTTCTTT
>TRBJ2-4|TRBD2|NA|TRBV2
CASRGLAGRAKNIQYF
TGTGCCAGCAGGGGACTAGCGGGAAGGGCCAAAAACATTCAGTACTTC
>TRBJ1-5|NA|few|TRBV19
CASTKSWGNQPQHF
TGTGCCAGTACCAAATCCTGGGGAAATCAGCCCCAGCATTTT
>TRBJ2-1|TRBD2|many|TRBV19
CASSLGGGLNEQFF
TGTGCCAGTAGTTTGGGCGGGGGGTTAAATGAGCAGTTCTTC
>TRBJ2-1|NA|many|TRBV29-1
CSVGPGTYNEQFF
TGCAGCGTGGGGCCGGGAACCTACAATGAGCAGTTCTTC
>TRBJ2-5|NA|many|TRBV30
CAWGLVNLYF
TGTGCCTGGGGACTGGTGAACTTGTACTTC
>TRBJ1-2|NA|NA|TRBV28
CASSLRQQSRGYTF
TGTGCCAGCAGTTTGAGGCAGCAAAGCCGTGGCTACACCTTC
>TRBJ2-5|NA|few|TRBV20-1
CSAIPPGGWKETQYF
TGCAGTGCTATCCCGCCTGGAGGGTGGAAAGAGACCCAGTACTTC
>TRBJ1-2|NA|many|TRBV2
CASTRENLSSGYTF
TGTGCCAGCACCAGGGAAAACCTATCAAGTGGCTACACCTTC